This T cell receptor beta chain stems from a study of blood T cell repertoires in COVID-19. The wider study: The samples span acute and convalescent COVID-19 from the United States, Italy and Spain. Sources were T cells, B-cell-depleted T cells, or PBMCs; the material itself was cDNA or gDNA.

Methods used by the authors: Counts of nucleated cells, estimated from reference gene primer amplification, were obtained. The method was immunoSEQ multiplex PCR; TCRdb's version includes in-frame clones alone and lacks a portion of them. D and trimming were read from the DNA, whereas the V and J calls and clone size are those reported in that table. Altogether roughly 250,000 clones are present, under 85% being singletons, with the ten largest covering 4% to 4.5%. Germline V CDR1 and CDR2: MDHEN, SYDVKM. CDR3 length: 14 amino acids. With 5 bases removed from V and 5 bases from J, the gap between germline ends came to 12 bases.

Material: peripheral blood. V gene TRBV28 combines with J gene TRBJ1-4, with D perhaps matching TRBD1 (6 bases). This TCR was recovered from a woman aged 40 to 55 with active or convalescent COVID-19. The CDR3 loop is CASSRDTTNEKLFF. The CDR3 DNA reads as TGTGCCAGCAGTCGGGACACTACGAATGAAAAACTGTTTTTT.